One sample yielded the 32 T cell receptor beta chains listed below, sequenced in a study of beta chain features in type 1 diabetes. General study findings and limits: Moderate yet significant TCRB CDR3 shortening was seen in Type 1 diabetes patients in all four CD4+ subsets.

These receptors are not linked to any known antigen. Expressed TCRB transcripts were sequenced after all isolated RNA was converted to cDNA. Repertoires were generated with immunoSEQ multiplex PCR, while TCRdb's copy carries only in-frame clones and drops some. The table records 600,000 or so clones, about 14% of them present only once. The sample was naive CD4+ T cells from blood. These receptors were collected from a man between 18 and 29 years old with type 1 diabetes.

The chain is built from TRBV6-6 and TRBJ2-7; 8 bases line up with TRBD1. This CDR3 has 13 amino acids. J lost 5 bases, V lost 5 bases, and 5 bases had no gene match. The germline V gene encodes CDR1 MNHNY and CDR2 SVGAGI (reference sequence). The CDR3 protein is CASSLGQGHEQYF. CDR3 sequence (DNA): TGTGCCAGCAGTCTCGGACAGGGCCACGAGCAGTACTTC.

This chain uses TRBV28 with TRBJ1-5, with D possibly matching TRBD1 (5 bases). Deletions cut 10 bases from V and 5 bases from J, with 21 bases between. The CDR3 is made up of 15 amino acids. The germline V gene encodes CDR1 MDHEN and CDR2 SYDVKM. The CDR3 sequence is CATIGRRRGDQPQHF. CDR3 DNA: TGTGCCACTATCGGGCGGCGCCGAGGGGATCAGCCCCAGCATTTT.

This chain uses TRBV30 with TRBJ2-2; TRBD2 matches at 14 bases. CDR3 length: 18 residues. V lost 0 bases and J lost 4; bases outside the gene matches: 7. Germline V CDR1 and CDR2: GTSNPN, SVGIG (reference sequence). The CDR3 nucleotides read TGTGCCTGGAGTGTGGGACTAGCGGGAGTAGCGAGCACCGGGGAGCTGTTTTTT. Protein: CAWSVGLAGVASTGELFF. Complete variable domain (other parts from reference TRBV30 and TRBJ2-2): SQTIHQWPATLVQPVGSPLSLECTVEGTSNPNLYWYRQAAGRGLQLLFYSVGIGQISSEVPQNLSASRPQDRQFILSSKKLLLSDSGFYLCAWSVGLAGVASTGELFFGEGSRLTVL.

The CDR3, as DNA: TGTGCCAAGAACACAGGGACAGATTATCAAGAGACCCAGTACTTC. The encoded protein is CAKNTGTDYQETQYF. The gene calls are TRBV19 and TRBJ2-5, with TRBD1 matching over 7 bases. Germline CDR1 and CDR2: LNHDA and SQIVND (reference sequence). The CDR3 has 15 residues. Trimming took 10 bases from V and 2 from J; bases not matched to a gene: 13.

CDR3 loop: CAVPGQGITGELFF. DNA for the CDR3: TGCGCCGTCCCGGGACAGGGTATAACCGGGGAGCTGTTTTTT. The V gene is TRBV23-1, the J gene TRBJ2-2; 9 nucleotides line up with TRBD1. TRBV23-1 has ORF status, its function being uncertain. There are 14 residues in the CDR3. J was trimmed by 5 bases and V by 11 bases; bases with no gene match: 9.

J is TRBJ2-5 and V is TRBV30; tentative D call: TRBD2 (5 bases). Trimming took 1 base from V and 2 from J, leaving 11 bases between them. This CDR3 comprises 14 residues. The germline CDR1 and CDR2 sequences are GTSNPN and SVGIG (reference sequence). CDR3 protein: CAWSDAREQETQYF. For the CDR3, the DNA is TGTGCCTGGAGTGACGCCCGGGAACAAGAGACCCAGTACTTC. Full variable domain (outside the CDR3, taken from reference TRBV30 and TRBJ2-5): SQTIHQWPATLVQPVGSPLSLECTVEGTSNPNLYWYRQAAGRGLQLLFYSVGIGQISSEVPQNLSASRPQDRQFILSSKKLLLSDSGFYLCAWSDAREQETQYFGPGTRLLVL.

This clone was counted a few times. The same CDR3 arises from other DNA sequences in this sample as well. The chain has TRBV29-1 and TRBJ2-7, with D unclear. The germline V gene encodes CDR1 SQVTM and CDR2 ANQGSEA. V gave up 4 bases and J gave up 0 bases, with 4 bases separating them. The CDR3 consists of 11 residues. CDR3 sequence reads: CSVGGSYEQYF. CDR3 nucleotides: TGCAGCGTTGGCGGCTCCTACGAGCAGTACTTC.

This clone turned up a few times. This chain connects TRBV5-1 to TRBJ2-6, with TRBD1 matching over 9 bases. CDR3 length equals 18 residues. V shed 6 bases and J 0 bases; nucleotides not matched to a gene: 10. The germline V gene encodes CDR1 SGHRS and CDR2 YFSETQ. The CDR3 DNA reads TGCGCCAGCACCAAACAGGGGGCATTCGCCTCTGGGGCCAACGTCCTGACTTTC. It is translated as CASTKQGAFASGANVLTF.

This clone was recorded a few times. As DNA, the CDR3 is TGTGCCACCGCCGCACCGGGACATCTCTCTGGAAACACCATATATTTT. This translates into CATAAPGHLSGNTIYF. V usage is TRBV7-9 and J usage is TRBJ1-3; weak D call: TRBD1 (6 bases). V was trimmed by 10 bases and J by 0 bases, leaving 19 bases between them. CDR3 size: 16 residues. The germline gives CDR1 SEHNR, CDR2 FQNEAQ (reference sequence). The full variable domain, with the rest looked up from reference TRBV7-9 and TRBJ1-3, is DTGVSQNPRHKITKRGQNVTFRCDPISEHNRLYWYRQTLGQGPEFLTYFQNEAQLEKSRLLSDRFSAERPKGSFSTLEIQRTEQGDSAMYLCATAAPGHLSGNTIYFGEGSWLTVV.

Only a few counts were recorded for this clone. This same CDR3 is encoded by further DNA sequences in the sample. The chain combines TRBV30 with TRBJ2-3; D gene ambiguous. V was trimmed by 0 bases and J by 3 bases, leaving 4 bases between them. CDR3 length: 12 amino acids. CDR1 is GTSNPN, CDR2 SVGIG, per germline (reference sequence). CDR3 amino acids: CAWSVGTDTQYF. CDR3 DNA sequence: TGTGCCTGGAGTGTGGGGACAGATACGCAGTATTTT.

The chain carries TRBV4-1 and TRBJ1-4; 8 nucleotides align to TRBD1. CDR3 length: 14 amino acids. The junction had 3 bases not matched to a gene; V was cut back by 1 base and J by 8 bases. Germline CDR1 MGHRA, CDR2 YSYEKL. The CDR3 DNA is TGCGCCAGCAGCCAAGGGACAGGGTTCGAAAAACTGTTTTTT. Its translation: CASSQGTGFEKLFF.

This clone was observed a handful of times. This CDR3 is CASSLEGITDTQYF. In DNA, the CDR3 is TGTGCCAGCAGCTTAGAGGGAATCACAGATACGCAGTATTTT. The chain carries TRBV7-9 and TRBJ2-3; D is uncertain. V lost 1 base, J lost 2 bases, and 7 bases lay in between. The CDR3 has 14 amino acids. Germline V gene lookup returns CDR1 SEHNR and CDR2 FQNEAQ (reference sequence).

V usage is TRBV4-1 and J usage is TRBJ1-6; a possible D gene is TRBD1 (6 bases). V lost 0 bases, J lost 1 base, and 22 bases lay in between. This CDR3 is 21 amino acids long. Looked up from germline, CDR1 is MGHRA and CDR2 is YSYEKL. In DNA, the CDR3 is TGCGCCAGCAGCCAAGATCAAATAAAATGGGGGGCAAGATCCTATAATTCACCCCTCCACTTT. This sequence encodes CASSQDQIKWGARSYNSPLHF.

This chain joins TRBV7-2 and TRBJ2-1, with TRBD2 matching 9 bases. Germline V CDR1 and CDR2: SGHTA, FQGNSA. V shed 6 bases, J shed 4 bases, and the junction held 10 bases outside the gene matches. The CDR3 extends over 16 amino acids. CDR3 DNA sequence: TGTGCCAGCAGTAGGGGACTAGCCGCGCGATACAATGAGCAGTTCTTC. Its protein is CASSRGLAARYNEQFF.

This clone was seen a handful of times. This rearrangement joins TRBV5-1 to TRBJ2-3; D ambiguous. The CDR3 has 13 residues. V gave up 3 bases and J gave up 8 bases, with 13 bases separating them. Germline V gene lookup returns CDR1 SGHRS and CDR2 YFSETQ. In DNA, the CDR3 is TGCGCCAGCAGCTACTCAGCGTCGGCTACGCAGTATTTT. Its protein product is CASSYSASATQYF.

This clone was observed a few times. This sequence joins TRBV23-1 and TRBJ1-4; 7 positions match TRBD1. TRBV23-1 is recorded as an ORF, its role being uncertain. The V segment lost 10 bases and the J segment 4 bases; nucleotides outside the gene matches: 9. CDR3 length: 14 amino acids. CDR3 nucleotide sequence: TGCGCCAACGTACCGGGACAGATTAATGAAAAACTGTTTTTT. Translating gives CANVPGQINEKLFF.

The CDR3 sequence: CASSPAGTRDTEAFF. The CDR3 region has the DNA TGTGCCAGCAGCCCGGCAGGGACGAGGGACACTGAAGCTTTCTTT. This chain links TRBV7-9 with TRBJ1-1; a possible D gene is TRBD1 (5 bases). This CDR3 region has 15 residues. From germline, CDR1 is SEHNR and CDR2 FQNEAQ (reference sequence). Between the trimmed V and J ends, which lost 5 bases and 3 bases, there was a span of 16 bases.

This clone was seen a few times. The CDR3 DNA reads as TGTGCCAGTAGTATGGTGACAGGGGACGAGCAGTACTTC. It yields the protein CASSMVTGDEQYF. The rearrangement links TRBV19 to TRBJ2-7, with 8 bases lining up with TRBD1. The CDR3 totals 13 residues. Unmatched junction bases numbered 3, after V lost 3 bases and J lost 5 bases. Germline CDR1 reads LNHDA; CDR2 reads SQIVND (reference sequence).

V usage is TRBV28 and J usage is TRBJ2-3; D is tentatively TRBD1 or TRBD2 (5 bases each). The germline gives CDR1 MDHEN, CDR2 SYDVKM. CDR3 length: 13 amino acids. V was cut by 2 bases and J by 4 bases, with 7 bases left in between. The CDR3 DNA is TGTGCCAGCAGTTTAAGGGACCCAGATACGCAGTATTTT. This translates into CASSLRDPDTQYF.

This clone was seen more than once but under ten times. The chain uses TRBV10-3 and TRBJ2-1; a weak D match, TRBD1 (6 bases). V shed 8 bases and J shed 2 bases, with 13 bases lying between them. Germline V gives CDR1 ENHRY, CDR2 SYGVKD. The CDR3 consists of 14 residues. Written as DNA, the CDR3 is TGTGCCATCCGGACAGAAGACACCTACAATGAGCAGTTCTTC. Translation: CAIRTEDTYNEQFF.

This clone was recorded a few times. This chain uses TRBV28 with TRBJ1-4, with D perhaps matching TRBD1 (5 bases). Trimming removed 10 bases at V and 11 bases at J, with 14 bases between. CDR3 size: 11 residues. Germline V gene data show CDR1 as MDHEN and CDR2 as SYDVKM. The CDR3 DNA follows: TGTGCCATCGAAAGGGACGAGAAACTGTTTTTT. This encodes CAIERDEKLFF.

This clone was counted between two and nine times. J is TRBJ2-7 and V is TRBV6-1; D is uncertain. The CDR3 contains 13 residues. CDR1 is MNHNS, CDR2 SASEGT, per germline. V gave up 5 bases and J gave up 3 bases, with 11 bases separating them. Here the CDR3 DNA reads TGTGCCAGCAGTCAAACAGCTGTCTACGAGCAGTACTTC. Translated, it gives CASSQTAVYEQYF.

In its sample, this clone was seen a few times. The CDR3 is CASSVRLAASYEQYF. The CDR3 bases are TGTGCCAGCAGCGTCAGACTAGCGGCCTCCTACGAGCAGTACTTC. The chain recombines TRBV27 with TRBJ2-7, with TRBD2 matching 9 bases. Trimming at V came to 6 bases and at J to 0 bases, leaving 6 bases not matched to a gene. The CDR3 loop spans 15 amino acids. Germline CDR1 MNHEY, CDR2 SMNVEV (reference sequence).

The chain combines TRBV25-1 with TRBJ2-2, with D perhaps TRBD1 or TRBD2 (5 bases each). The CDR3 consists of 16 residues. V lost 4 bases and J 0 bases, leaving 12 bases between the germline ends. Germline V gene lookup returns CDR1 MGHDK and CDR2 SYGVNS. The CDR3 nucleotides are TGTGCCAGCAGTGGGGGGTGGCAAGCGAACACCGGGGAGCTGTTTTTT. Translated: CASSGGWQANTGELFF.

In this sample, this clone turned up a few times. The chain couples TRBV25-1 to TRBJ2-1; 10 bases match TRBD2. Trimming cost V 0 bases and J 8 bases; bases outside gene matches: 4. This CDR3 spans 15 amino acids. Germline V CDR1 and CDR2: MGHDK, SYGVNS. CDR3 sequence (DNA): TGTGCCAGCAGTGAATATACTAGCGGGAAGGATGAGCAGTTCTTC. This gives the protein CASSEYTSGKDEQFF.

The chain uses TRBV7-9 and TRBJ2-3; no reliable D call. Germline V CDR1 and CDR2: SEHNR, FQNEAQ (reference sequence). Deletions cut 3 bases from V and 3 bases from J, with 10 bases between. The CDR3 is 14 residues long. The CDR3 DNA reads as TGTGCCAGCAGCTTCTCCTTGGCTACAGATACGCAGTATTTT. Protein sequence: CASSFSLATDTQYF.

In nucleotides, the CDR3 is TGTGCCAGCTCACCCCGGGAGGGCAGCTCCTACGAGCAGTACTTC. It specifies CASSPREGSSYEQYF. The V gene is TRBV18, the J gene TRBJ2-7; 8 nucleotides match TRBD2. The V segment lost 3 bases and the J segment 0 bases; nucleotides outside the gene matches: 4. The CDR3 runs 15 residues. CDR1 and CDR2 (germline): KGHSH, LQKENI. Drawing the rest from reference TRBV18 and TRBJ2-7, the complete variable domain is NAGVMQNPRHLVRRRGQEARLRCSPMKGHSHVYWYRQLPEEGLKFMVYLQKENIIDESGMPKERFSAEFPKEGPSILRIQQVVRGDSAAYFCASSPREGSSYEQYFGPGTRLTVT.

This clone was counted a few times. The chain recombines TRBV4-3 with TRBJ1-5, with D unresolved. This CDR3 is built from 13 residues. V was cut by 0 bases and J by 9 bases, with 9 bases left in between. Germline-derived CDR1 and CDR2 are LGHNA and YSLEER. CDR3 nucleotide sequence: TGCGCCAGCAGCCAAGATACTCGGCGGCCCCAGCATTTT. As protein: CASSQDTRRPQHF.

This chain joins TRBV27 and TRBJ1-1; 9 bases match TRBD1. Looked up from germline, CDR1 is MNHEY and CDR2 is SMNVEV (reference sequence). The CDR3 consists of 16 residues. Trimming at V came to 6 bases and at J to 3 bases, leaving 11 bases not matched to a gene. The CDR3 DNA sequence: TGTGCCAGCAGCTACCTGCCCAGGACAGGGGACACTGAAGCTTTCTTT. Amino acids: CASSYLPRTGDTEAFF.

V gene TRBV5-1 combines with J gene TRBJ2-3; 9 bases align to TRBD2. Germline V lookup: CDR1 SGHRS, CDR2 YFSETQ. This CDR3 is built from 18 residues. V trimming: 3 bases; J trimming: 4 bases; junction bases outside the gene matches: 15. The CDR3 is CASSSSGSSGSRADTQYF. CDR3 coding DNA: TGCGCCAGCAGCTCGTCCGGGAGTAGCGGGAGTAGGGCAGATACGCAGTATTTT.

The sample holds a few counts of this clone. The chain carries TRBV28 and TRBJ2-7; 9 bases are shared with TRBD1. The CDR3 extends over 13 amino acids. The germline V gene encodes CDR1 MDHEN and CDR2 SYDVKM. Trimming at V came to 8 bases and at J to 9 bases, leaving 11 bases not matched to a gene. This chain's CDR3 is CASRLPGQGRQYF. Here the CDR3 DNA reads TGTGCCAGCCGGCTTCCGGGACAGGGTAGGCAGTACTTC.

The rearrangement joins TRBV21-1 to TRBJ2-1; no DNA check was done on the table's D call, TRBD1. TRBV21-1 is a listed pseudogene. The CDR3 sequence is 14 residues long. The CDR3 here is CASGGEGDHNEQFF. CDR3 nucleotide sequence: TGTGCCTCTGGGGGAGAGGGGGACCACAATGAGCAGTTCTTC.